A selection of T cell receptor beta chains follows, all from one sample in a study of blood T cell repertoires in COVID-19. TCRdb's copy holds only in-frame clones and misses some; the assay was immunoSEQ multiplex PCR. The sample records some 240,000 clones, approximately 85% being singletons. Sample: peripheral blood. The receptors originated from a woman aged 70-85 years with COVID-19, enrolled during active disease. CDR3s include the opening cysteine and the closing phenylalanine or tryptophan. The D gene is left open where the match is weak. For some rows the clone size is stated as once, few or many, or as a class when expanded; others skip it.

J gene: TRBJ1-2; D gene: .; clone size: .; V gene: TRBV28; CDR3 protein: CASSLTQGYTF; CDR3 DNA: TGTGCCAGCAGTTTAACCCAGGGGTACACCTTC
J gene: TRBJ1-6; D gene: .; clone size: once; V gene: TRBV10-2; CDR3 protein: CASSTLYNSPLHF; CDR3 DNA: TGCGCCAGCAGTACATTATATAATTCACCCCTCCACTTT
J gene: TRBJ2-7; D gene: .; clone size: .; V gene: TRBV21-1; CDR3 protein: CASSTTGKVYEQYF; CDR3 DNA: TGTGCCAGCAGCACAACAGGTAAAGTCTACGAGCAGTACTTC
J gene: TRBJ2-7; D gene: .; clone size: once; V gene: TRBV6-5; CDR3 protein: CASGRGDPYEQYF; CDR3 DNA: TGTGCCAGCGGGAGGGGGGACCCCTACGAGCAGTACTTC
J gene: TRBJ1-2; D gene: .; clone size: once; V gene: TRBV6-1; CDR3 protein: CASSEAYGRNNYGYTF; CDR3 DNA: TGTGCCAGCAGTGAAGCCTACGGGAGAAACAACTATGGCTACACCTTC
J gene: TRBJ2-7; D gene: .; clone size: once; V gene: TRBV2; CDR3 protein: CASSEVSREQYF; CDR3 DNA: TGTGCCAGCAGTGAAGTCTCGCGGGAGCAGTACTTC
J gene: TRBJ2-2; D gene: TRBD2; clone size: .; V gene: TRBV12-3/TRBV12-4; CDR3 protein: CASRDYITGELFF; CDR3 DNA: TGTGCCAGCCGGGACTACATCACCGGGGAGCTGTTTTTT
J gene: TRBJ1-2; D gene: .; clone size: .; V gene: TRBV12-3/TRBV12-4; CDR3 protein: CASSLREYGYTF; CDR3 DNA: TGTGCCAGCAGTTTAAGGGAGTATGGCTACACCTTC
J gene: TRBJ2-7; D gene: TRBD1; clone size: .; V gene: TRBV6-5; CDR3 protein: CASSPGQSSYEQYF; CDR3 DNA: TGTGCCAGCAGTCCGGGACAGAGCTCCTACGAGCAGTACTTC
J gene: TRBJ2-1; D gene: TRBD1; clone size: .; V gene: TRBV3-1/TRBV3-2; CDR3 protein: CASSQEGVWDREYNEQFF; CDR3 DNA: TGTGCCAGCAGCCAAGAAGGGGTGTGGGACAGGGAGTACAATGAGCAGTTCTTC
J gene: TRBJ2-2; D gene: TRBD2; clone size: .; V gene: TRBV27; CDR3 protein: CASRGLAGDRTGELFF; CDR3 DNA: TGTGCCAGCAGAGGACTAGCGGGAGACCGGACCGGGGAGCTGTTTTTT
J gene: TRBJ1-1; D gene: .; clone size: .; V gene: TRBV6-5; CDR3 protein: CASSYSSRVNTEAFF; CDR3 DNA: TGTGCCAGCAGTTACTCAAGCCGGGTGAACACTGAAGCTTTCTTT
J gene: TRBJ1-4; D gene: .; clone size: .; V gene: TRBV18; CDR3 protein: CASSPPGLGATNEKLFF; CDR3 DNA: TGTGCCAGCTCACCACCGGGGTTGGGAGCTACTAATGAAAAACTGTTTTTT
J gene: TRBJ1-5; D gene: TRBD1; clone size: .; V gene: TRBV7-2; CDR3 protein: CASSLVRDSYQPQHF; CDR3 DNA: TGTGCCAGCAGCTTAGTCCGGGACAGTTATCAGCCCCAGCATTTT
J gene: TRBJ1-2; D gene: TRBD1; clone size: .; V gene: TRBV2; CDR3 protein: CASSGGQGAASYGYTF; CDR3 DNA: TGTGCCAGCAGTGGGGGACAGGGGGCTGCCTCCTATGGCTACACCTTC
J gene: TRBJ1-5; D gene: TRBD1; clone size: .; V gene: TRBV5-5; CDR3 protein: CASSATGGRDQPQHF; CDR3 DNA: TGTGCCAGCAGCGCGACAGGGGGAAGGGATCAGCCCCAGCATTTT
J gene: TRBJ1-1; D gene: .; clone size: .; V gene: TRBV2; CDR3 protein: CASRASGGPSAAFF; CDR3 DNA: TGTGCCAGCAGGGCGTCGGGGGGGCCGTCTGCAGCTTTCTTT
J gene: TRBJ1-2; D gene: .; clone size: .; V gene: TRBV19; CDR3 protein: CASSISQGTYGYTF; CDR3 DNA: TGTGCCAGTAGTATATCCCAGGGAACCTATGGCTACACCTTC
J gene: TRBJ1-4; D gene: .; clone size: once; V gene: TRBV20-1; CDR3 protein: CSAFGGEKLFF; CDR3 DNA: TGCAGTGCTTTCGGAGGAGAAAAACTGTTTTTT
J gene: TRBJ2-7; D gene: .; clone size: .; V gene: TRBV19; CDR3 protein: CASSITHSSYEQYF; CDR3 DNA: TGTGCCAGTAGTATAACTCACAGCTCCTACGAGCAGTACTTC
J gene: TRBJ2-6; D gene: TRBD1; clone size: .; V gene: TRBV7-9; CDR3 protein: CASSLQGAGISGANVLTF; CDR3 DNA: TGTGCCAGCAGCTTACAGGGGGCGGGTATTTCTGGGGCCAACGTCCTGACTTTC
J gene: TRBJ1-5; D gene: .; clone size: .; V gene: TRBV12-3/TRBV12-4; CDR3 protein: CASSFGVRQPQHF; CDR3 DNA: TGTGCCAGCAGTTTCGGGGTTCGGCAGCCCCAGCATTTT
J gene: TRBJ1-6; D gene: TRBD1; clone size: .; V gene: TRBV7-2; CDR3 protein: CASSRPGQGGSPLHF; CDR3 DNA: TGTGCCAGCAGCCGCCCGGGACAGGGTGGATCACCCCTCCACTTT
J gene: TRBJ1-3; D gene: TRBD1; clone size: .; V gene: TRBV4-3; CDR3 protein: CASSQVRGLDTIYF; CDR3 DNA: TGCGCCAGCAGCCAAGTCAGGGGGCTAGACACCATATATTTT
J gene: TRBJ1-5; D gene: TRBD1; clone size: .; V gene: TRBV7-3; CDR3 protein: CASSETGANQPQHF; CDR3 DNA: TGTGCCAGCAGCGAAACAGGGGCCAATCAGCCCCAGCATTTT
J gene: TRBJ2-3; D gene: .; clone size: .; V gene: TRBV10-1; CDR3 protein: CASRAQGSRGTDTQYF; CDR3 DNA: TGCGCCAGCAGAGCACAGGGTTCTAGGGGCACAGATACGCAGTATTTT
J gene: TRBJ2-5; D gene: TRBD2; clone size: .; V gene: TRBV7-2; CDR3 protein: CASTPGTSGGTQYF; CDR3 DNA: TGTGCCAGCACCCCCGGGACTAGCGGGGGGACCCAGTACTTC
J gene: TRBJ2-3; D gene: TRBD2; clone size: .; V gene: TRBV6-6; CDR3 protein: CASNGLAGGGDTQYF; CDR3 DNA: TGTGCCAGCAACGGACTAGCGGGGGGCGGAGATACGCAGTATTTT
J gene: TRBJ2-1; D gene: TRBD1; clone size: .; V gene: TRBV29-1; CDR3 protein: CSVGDRVGNEQFF; CDR3 DNA: TGCAGCGTAGGGGACAGGGTTGGGAATGAGCAGTTCTTC
J gene: TRBJ2-3; D gene: .; clone size: .; V gene: TRBV9; CDR3 protein: CASSVVPQITDTQYF; CDR3 DNA: TGTGCCAGCAGCGTAGTGCCGCAGATCACAGATACGCAGTATTTT
J gene: TRBJ1-2; D gene: TRBD1; clone size: .; V gene: TRBV3-1/TRBV3-2; CDR3 protein: CASSQRAGGGRDYGYTF; CDR3 DNA: TGTGCCAGCAGCCAAAGGGCAGGGGGCGGTAGAGACTATGGCTACACCTTC
J gene: TRBJ1-6; D gene: TRBD1; clone size: .; V gene: TRBV27; CDR3 protein: CASSGQGLISPLHF; CDR3 DNA: TGTGCCAGCAGCGGACAGGGACTAATCTCACCCCTCCACTTT
J gene: TRBJ2-5; D gene: TRBD1; clone size: .; V gene: TRBV19; CDR3 protein: CASADRGYQETQYF; CDR3 DNA: TGTGCCAGTGCGGACAGGGGATACCAAGAGACCCAGTACTTC
J gene: TRBJ2-5; D gene: .; clone size: few; V gene: TRBV5-1; CDR3 protein: CASSRGLLNLETQYF; CDR3 DNA: TGCGCCAGCTCCCGGGGGTTACTTAATCTGGAGACCCAGTACTTC
J gene: TRBJ2-7; D gene: TRBD2; clone size: .; V gene: TRBV6-5; CDR3 protein: CASNRPGGRFGEQYF; CDR3 DNA: TGTGCCAGCAACCGGCCTGGCGGGAGGTTTGGCGAGCAGTACTTC
J gene: TRBJ1-3; D gene: .; clone size: .; V gene: TRBV7-9; CDR3 protein: CASSSSSSGNTIYF; CDR3 DNA: TGTGCCAGCAGCTCTAGTAGCTCTGGAAACACCATATATTTT
J gene: TRBJ1-2; D gene: TRBD1; clone size: .; V gene: TRBV7-9; CDR3 protein: CASSLLGQGAYGYTF; CDR3 DNA: TGTGCCAGCAGCTTACTAGGACAGGGGGCCTATGGCTACACCTTC
J gene: TRBJ1-5; D gene: TRBD1; clone size: .; V gene: TRBV6-6; CDR3 protein: CASSATGDGQPQHF; CDR3 DNA: TGTGCCAGCAGCGCGACAGGGGATGGTCAGCCCCAGCATTTT
J gene: TRBJ2-3; D gene: TRBD2; clone size: .; V gene: TRBV27; CDR3 protein: CASSFRGRAQTDTQYF; CDR3 DNA: TGTGCCAGCAGTTTTCGCGGGAGGGCCCAGACAGATACGCAGTATTTT
J gene: TRBJ1-5; D gene: TRBD1; clone size: .; V gene: TRBV19; CDR3 protein: CASSMGQTFISNQPQHF; CDR3 DNA: TGTGCCAGTAGTATGGGACAGACATTCATTAGCAATCAGCCCCAGCATTTT
J gene: TRBJ1-3; D gene: .; clone size: .; V gene: TRBV7-8; CDR3 protein: CASSPGENTIYF; CDR3 DNA: TGTGCCAGCAGCCCGGGTGAAAACACCATATATTTT
J gene: TRBJ1-5; D gene: TRBD1; clone size: .; V gene: TRBV19; CDR3 protein: CASSLNPGQGDQPQHF; CDR3 DNA: TGTGCCAGTAGTCTTAACCCAGGACAGGGCGATCAGCCCCAGCATTTT
J gene: TRBJ2-5; D gene: TRBD2; clone size: .; V gene: TRBV5-1; CDR3 protein: CASSLMSGGAETQYF; CDR3 DNA: TGCGCCAGCAGCTTGATGAGCGGGGGGGCAGAGACCCAGTACTTC
J gene: TRBJ2-5; D gene: .; clone size: .; V gene: TRBV24-1; CDR3 protein: CATSAGLAGGQETQYF; CDR3 DNA: TGTGCCACCAGTGCGGGTTTGGCAGGAGGACAAGAGACCCAGTACTTC
J gene: TRBJ2-3; D gene: .; clone size: .; V gene: TRBV9; CDR3 protein: CASSVGLVGDPNSNTDTQYF; CDR3 DNA: TGTGCCAGCAGCGTAGGTCTAGTTGGCGATCCCAACTCAAACACAGATACGCAGTATTTT
J gene: TRBJ1-2; D gene: .; clone size: .; V gene: TRBV10-3; CDR3 protein: CAIFTPGQLSTNYGYTF; CDR3 DNA: TGTGCCATCTTCACTCCGGGACAACTGAGTACTAACTATGGCTACACCTTC
J gene: TRBJ2-3; D gene: .; clone size: .; V gene: TRBV6-6; CDR3 protein: CASSRAGNTDTQYF; CDR3 DNA: TGTGCCAGCAGTAGGGCGGGGAACACAGATACGCAGTATTTT
J gene: TRBJ2-7; D gene: .; clone size: once; V gene: TRBV4-2; CDR3 protein: CASSQDAGGMGRDEQYF; CDR3 DNA: TGTGCCAGCAGCCAAGATGCGGGCGGGATGGGCCGGGACGAGCAGTACTTC
J gene: TRBJ2-3; D gene: TRBD2; clone size: once; V gene: TRBV7-2; CDR3 protein: CASSATSGSRTQYF; CDR3 DNA: TGTGCCAGCAGCGCCACTAGCGGAAGTAGGACGCAGTATTTT
J gene: TRBJ2-5; D gene: .; clone size: .; V gene: TRBV19; CDR3 protein: CASSIFRGQETQYF; CDR3 DNA: TGTGCCAGTAGTATCTTCAGGGGTCAAGAGACCCAGTACTTC
J gene: TRBJ1-4; D gene: .; clone size: .; V gene: TRBV4-2; CDR3 protein: CASSYDRSKPNEKLFF; CDR3 DNA: TGTGCCAGCAGCTACGACAGGAGTAAGCCTAATGAAAAACTGTTTTTT
J gene: TRBJ2-1; D gene: .; clone size: .; V gene: TRBV28; CDR3 protein: CASSLTGTLSYNEQFF; CDR3 DNA: TGTGCCAGCAGTTTAACAGGGACCCTCTCCTACAATGAGCAGTTCTTC
J gene: TRBJ2-7; D gene: .; clone size: .; V gene: TRBV7-7; CDR3 protein: CASSPAGREDEQYF; CDR3 DNA: TGTGCTAGCAGTCCGGCGGGCCGCGAGGACGAGCAGTACTTC
J gene: TRBJ2-1; D gene: TRBD1; clone size: .; V gene: TRBV4-1; CDR3 protein: CASSQGSDRGKNEQFF; CDR3 DNA: TGCGCCAGCAGCCAAGGGAGTGACAGGGGGAAGAATGAGCAGTTCTTC
J gene: TRBJ1-1; D gene: TRBD1; clone size: .; V gene: TRBV5-5; CDR3 protein: CASNPGGGQGREAFF; CDR3 DNA: TGTGCCAGCAACCCAGGGGGAGGACAGGGTAGGGAAGCTTTCTTT
J gene: TRBJ2-7; D gene: TRBD2; clone size: .; V gene: TRBV7-6; CDR3 protein: CASSLAGLAGSYEQYF; CDR3 DNA: TGTGCCAGCAGCTTAGCTGGGCTAGCGGGAAGTTACGAGCAGTACTTC
J gene: TRBJ2-2; D gene: TRBD1; clone size: .; V gene: TRBV6-2/TRBV6-3; CDR3 protein: CASSRTGQANTGELFF; CDR3 DNA: TGTGCCAGCAGTCGCACGGGACAGGCCAACACCGGGGAGCTGTTTTTT
J gene: TRBJ2-2; D gene: TRBD1; clone size: .; V gene: TRBV7-9; CDR3 protein: CASSVGTGNTGELFF; CDR3 DNA: TGTGCCAGCAGCGTAGGGACAGGGAACACCGGGGAGCTGTTTTTT
J gene: TRBJ1-1; D gene: .; clone size: .; V gene: TRBV5-1; CDR3 protein: CASRLDRGTTEAFF; CDR3 DNA: TGCGCCAGCAGGTTGGACCGAGGAACAACTGAAGCTTTCTTT